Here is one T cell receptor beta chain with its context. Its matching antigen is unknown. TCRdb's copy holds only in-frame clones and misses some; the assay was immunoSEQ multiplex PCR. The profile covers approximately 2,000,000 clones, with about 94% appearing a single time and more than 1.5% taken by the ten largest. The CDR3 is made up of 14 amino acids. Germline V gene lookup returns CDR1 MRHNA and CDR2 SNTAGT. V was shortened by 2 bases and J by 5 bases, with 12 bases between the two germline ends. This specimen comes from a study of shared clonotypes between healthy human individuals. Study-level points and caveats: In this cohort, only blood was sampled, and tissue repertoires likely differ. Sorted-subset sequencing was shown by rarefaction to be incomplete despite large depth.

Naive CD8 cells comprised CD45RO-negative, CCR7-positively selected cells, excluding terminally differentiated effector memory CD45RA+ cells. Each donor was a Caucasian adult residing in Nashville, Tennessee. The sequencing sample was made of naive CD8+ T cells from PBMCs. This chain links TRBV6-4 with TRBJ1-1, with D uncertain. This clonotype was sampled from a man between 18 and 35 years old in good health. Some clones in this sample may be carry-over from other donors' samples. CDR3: CASSDHPTATEAFF. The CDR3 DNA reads TGTGCCAGCAGTGACCACCCCACAGCAACTGAAGCTTTCTTT.